This is a list of T cell receptor beta chains from one sample in a study of shared clonotypes between healthy human individuals. Sequenced by immunoSEQ multiplex PCR; TCRdb stores in-frame clones only, minus some. The table shows hundreds of thousands of clones, with 95% to 98% occurring only once. Specimen: naive CD8+ T cells sorted from blood. The receptors here all came from a man under 40 in good health. CDR3s include the opening cysteine and the closing phenylalanine or tryptophan. The D gene is left open where the match is weak. For some rows the clone size is stated as once, few or many, or as a class when expanded; others skip it.

>TRBD1|TRBJ2-7|15|.|TRBV4-1
TGCGCCAGCAGCCAAGAAGGGACAGGGACCTACGAGCAGTACTTC
CASSQEGTGTYEQYF
>.|TRBJ2-1|15|.|TRBV28
TGTGCCAGCATCCCGGACCGATTAACTACCGATGAGCAGTTCTTC
CASIPDRLTTDEQFF
>.|TRBJ2-5|18|.|TRBV10-3
TGTGCCATCAGTGAGTCAAGCACCTATGACAGCCATCAACAGACCCAGTACTTC
CAISESSTYDSHQQTQYF
>.|TRBJ1-1|13|once|TRBV27
TGTGCCAGCAGGAAGGGGATTTACACTGAAGCTTTCTTT
CASRKGIYTEAFF
>.|TRBJ2-7|15|.|TRBV4-1
TGCGCCAGCAGCCAAGAGGACACAACAACCTACGAGCAGTACTTC
CASSQEDTTTYEQYF
>.|TRBJ2-1|16|.|TRBV6-5
TGTGCCAGCAGTTACCTTGGCGGGGCGGGTGTGGATGAGCAGTTCTTC
CASSYLGGAGVDEQFF
>.|TRBJ2-7|10|.|TRBV2
TGTGCCAGCAGCGCAGGCGAGCAGTACTTC
CASSAGEQYF
>.|TRBJ1-1|16|.|TRBV6-5
TGTGCCAGCAGTTTCGATTGGGGGGCGACGAACACTGAAGCTTTCTTT
CASSFDWGATNTEAFF
>.|TRBJ2-1|11|.|TRBV12-5
TGTGCTAGTGGGCGTGGGCATGAGCAGTTCTTC
CASGRGHEQFF
>TRBD1|TRBJ1-2|12|.|TRBV30
TGTGCCTGGAGTGAGACAGGGCGAGGCTACACCTTC
CAWSETGRGYTF
>.|TRBJ2-4|12|.|TRBV25-1
TGTGCCAGCAGTGCCCCGGACAGAGGGATGTACTTC
CASSAPDRGMYF
>TRBD2|TRBJ2-5|16|.|TRBV4-1
TGCGCCAGCAGCCAAGAGGGGCTAGCGGGAGGTGAGACCCAGTACTTC
CASSQEGLAGGETQYF
>.|TRBJ2-7|13|.|TRBV6-4
TGTGCCAGCAGTGAGCACGAGAACTACGAGCAGTACTTC
CASSEHENYEQYF
>TRBD1|TRBJ2-2|15|.|TRBV11-3
TGTGCCAGCAGCTTAGGGACAGGGAACACCGGGGAGCTGTTTTTT
CASSLGTGNTGELFF
>.|TRBJ2-7|13|.|TRBV18
TGTGCCAGCTCACCAGGTCCGAACTACGAGCAGTACTTC
CASSPGPNYEQYF
>TRBD1|TRBJ1-2|13|.|TRBV7-3
TGTGCCAGCAGCTTTGGACAGGGCGATGGCTACACCTTC
CASSFGQGDGYTF
>.|TRBJ1-1|13|.|TRBV15
TGTGCCACCAGCCCACCGGTGAACACTGAAGCTTTCTTT
CATSPPVNTEAFF
>TRBD2|TRBJ2-7|16|.|TRBV14
TGTGCCAGCAGCCAAGCCCCGGGACTAGCGGGACGCGAGCAGTACTTC
CASSQAPGLAGREQYF
>.|TRBJ2-1|13|.|TRBV4-1
TGCGCCAGCAGCCAAGAGGAACACAATGAGCAGTTCTTC
CASSQEEHNEQFF
>.|TRBJ2-7|13|.|TRBV28
TGTGCCAGCAGTTTAGGGGTTAGGGACGAGCAGTACTTC
CASSLGVRDEQYF